The 2 T cell receptor beta chains given below trace back to one sample, sequenced in a study of OX40 agonist ivuxolimab in advanced cancers. Using immunoSEQ multiplex PCR, the repertoire was profiled, and TCRdb retains in-frame clones only, with some absent. The sample records roughly 70,000 clones, about nine tenths being singletons. This specimen consisted of CD4+ or CD8+ T cells sorted from blood, obtained in a trial of the OX40 agonist ivuxolimab. The receptors here all came from an adult with an advanced solid tumor such as melanoma, head and neck, liver or kidney cancer.

J is TRBJ2-3 and V is TRBV4-2, with D possibly TRBD1 on 6 matching bases. V shed 6 bases and J shed 0 bases, with 19 bases lying between them. This CDR3 comprises 17 residues. Germline CDR1 reads LGHNA; CDR2 reads YNFKEQ. The CDR3 DNA follows: TGTGCCAGCAGGAGTGGCGACAGGTTTTCTAGCACAGATACGCAGTATTTT. Translation: CASRSGDRFSSTDTQYF.

The chain is built from TRBV19 and TRBJ1-1, with TRBD1 matching 7 bases. The germline gives CDR1 LNHDA, CDR2 SQIVND (reference sequence). With 5 bases clipped from V and 4 bases from J, the junction kept 10 bases outside the gene matches. This CDR3 is 15 amino acids long. CDR3 region: CASSSQTGSGTEAFF. The CDR3 DNA sequence: TGTGCCAGTAGTTCCCAGACAGGGTCTGGCACTGAAGCTTTCTTT.